The present entry profiles one T cell receptor beta chain with its context. Its antigen is currently unknown. These data originate in a study of early stage breast cancer tumors. Study context: Most of the 16 invasive tumors were ER+, PR+ and HER2-. Study-wide results and caveats: Chain pairing and CD4, CD8 or FOXP3 expression were not captured. Compared with adjacent normal breast tissue, tumors showed around 2.7-fold greater T cell density and higher clonality.

The CDR3 runs to 15 residues. V lost 0 bases and J lost 5; bases outside the gene matches: 7. Germline CDR1 reads SGHRS; CDR2 reads YFSETQ. Assay: immunoSEQ multiplex PCR; the TCRdb copy retains only in-frame clones and omits some. The sample contains under 30,000 clones, 72% of which appear only once. V and J are TRBV5-1 and TRBJ2-5; 7 positions agree with TRBD1. The sequencing input was blood. This TCR was recovered from a person between 45 and 65 years old with breast cancer. The CDR3 DNA follows: TGCGCCAGCAGCTTGGCCCACAGGGGTGGGGAGACCCAGTACTTC. This sequence encodes CASSLAHRGGETQYF.